The subject of this entry is one TCR beta chain. Its specificity is not known. The sample originates from a study of siplizumab effects on memory and regulatory T cells. Findings and limits, study-wide: Naive T cells appeared more diverse than memory cells and seemed to be major alloresponse contributors. Mappable alloreactive CD4+ clones came from Treg cells less than 70% of the time on average with siplizumab, against approximately 25% in controls.

Germline V gene lookup returns CDR1 SGHVS and CDR2 FQNEAQ. The V gene lost 5 bases and the J gene lost 9 bases, with 8 bases spanning the gap. This CDR3 spans 11 amino acids. TCR templates, approximately 100,000 per sample, were assayed. The method was immunoSEQ multiplex PCR; TCRdb's version includes in-frame clones alone and lacks a portion of them. The sample carries approximately 84,000 clones, roughly 94% recorded once. The chain is built from TRBV7-8 and TRBJ1-5; D is unclear. This TCR was sampled from a human donor in good health. The sequenced material came from CD8+ T cells sorted from blood. CDR3 sequence reads: CASSLTGPQHF. CDR3 coding DNA: TGTGCCAGCAGCCTCACGGGGCCCCAGCATTTT.